These T cell receptor beta chains were read from a single sample in a study of cytomegalovirus exposure and HLA in healthy donors. Sequenced by immunoSEQ multiplex PCR; TCRdb stores in-frame clones only, minus some. The sample lists 200,000 or so clones, 81% seen once, with about 3.8% in the top ten. The sequenced sample was PBMCs. These receptor sequences come from a man aged 45-65 years in good health and CMV-seronegative. Both conserved end residues are trimmed from each CDR3. D genes are given only for firm matches.

j_call: TRBJ1-4
d_call: NA
v_call: TRBV5-6
cdr3_aa: ASRRWSYATNEKLF

j_call: TRBJ1-6
d_call: NA
v_call: TRBV27
cdr3_aa: ASGHSPLH

j_call: TRBJ1-5
d_call: TRBD1
v_call: TRBV7-2
cdr3_aa: ASSRQGVAGNQPQH

j_call: NA
d_call: NA
v_call: TRBV5-4
cdr3_aa: ASSLAGTGRGEQY

j_call: TRBJ2-7
d_call: TRBD1
v_call: TRBV7-8
cdr3_aa: ASSRTGGSSYEQY

j_call: TRBJ1-1
d_call: NA
v_call: TRBV29-1
cdr3_aa: SVEKGMNTEAF

j_call: TRBJ2-3
d_call: NA
v_call: TRBV5-6
cdr3_aa: ASSLAGGQGNADTQY

j_call: TRBJ2-3
d_call: TRBD2
v_call: TRBV4-3
cdr3_aa: ASSQGLAGGTDTQY

j_call: TRBJ2-2
d_call: TRBD2
v_call: TRBV7-8
cdr3_aa: ASSSTGGPTGELF

j_call: TRBJ1-1
d_call: NA
v_call: TRBV27
cdr3_aa: ASNLGRNTEAF

j_call: TRBJ1-1
d_call: NA
v_call: TRBV11-2
cdr3_aa: ASSLTVGGTEAF

j_call: TRBJ2-1
d_call: TRBD2
v_call: TRBV5-5
cdr3_aa: ASNLGEGDEQF

j_call: TRBJ2-7
d_call: TRBD2
v_call: TRBV2
cdr3_aa: ASGPGLAGGHSDEQY

j_call: TRBJ2-2
d_call: NA
v_call: TRBV5-4
cdr3_aa: ASSLIGADTGELF

j_call: TRBJ1-1
d_call: NA
v_call: TRBV18
cdr3_aa: ASSPELSLSMNTEAF

j_call: TRBJ1-6
d_call: NA
v_call: TRBV6-6
cdr3_aa: ASSTGWKSPLH

j_call: TRBJ1-6
d_call: NA
v_call: TRBV4-2
cdr3_aa: ASSPPENSPLH

j_call: TRBJ2-1
d_call: NA
v_call: TRBV9
cdr3_aa: ASSVVTGGYNEQF

j_call: TRBJ2-3
d_call: TRBD1
v_call: TRBV5-8
cdr3_aa: ASSRQGDTQY

j_call: TRBJ2-7
d_call: NA
v_call: TRBV11-2
cdr3_aa: ASTTSLLNSYEQY

j_call: TRBJ2-7
d_call: NA
v_call: TRBV5-5
cdr3_aa: ASSLPQTYEQY

j_call: TRBJ1-6
d_call: NA
v_call: TRBV7-9
cdr3_aa: ASSLGLSNSPLH

j_call: TRBJ2-5
d_call: NA
v_call: TRBV6-5
cdr3_aa: ASSGQGSETQY

j_call: TRBJ2-1
d_call: TRBD2
v_call: TRBV9
cdr3_aa: ASSSGTSAGDEQF

j_call: TRBJ1-3
d_call: NA
v_call: TRBV18
cdr3_aa: ASSPQDSAGNTIY

j_call: TRBJ2-6
d_call: NA
v_call: TRBV13
cdr3_aa: ASSLGQGGAGANVLT

j_call: TRBJ1-2
d_call: TRBD1
v_call: TRBV27
cdr3_aa: ASRLTGNYGYT

j_call: TRBJ1-4
d_call: NA
v_call: TRBV11-2
cdr3_aa: ASSKQNRYEKLF

j_call: TRBJ2-5
d_call: NA
v_call: TRBV11-2
cdr3_aa: ASSLGTGPRFAQY

j_call: TRBJ2-2
d_call: TRBD2
v_call: TRBV9
cdr3_aa: ASSAGGVKAGELF

j_call: TRBJ1-5
d_call: NA
v_call: TRBV27
cdr3_aa: ASSLRAGGGNQPQH

j_call: TRBJ1-5
d_call: NA
v_call: TRBV27
cdr3_aa: ASKVATRGNQPQH

j_call: TRBJ2-3
d_call: TRBD2
v_call: TRBV9
cdr3_aa: ASSVSGTTDTQY

j_call: TRBJ2-1
d_call: TRBD2
v_call: TRBV7-6
cdr3_aa: ASSLASGGAGNEQF

j_call: TRBJ1-5
d_call: TRBD1
v_call: TRBV19
cdr3_aa: ASSMRTGQWQPQH

j_call: TRBJ1-1
d_call: TRBD1
v_call: TRBV7-9
cdr3_aa: ASSRQGFEAF

j_call: TRBJ2-7
d_call: NA
v_call: TRBV6-5
cdr3_aa: ASSDRLYEQY

j_call: TRBJ2-2
d_call: TRBD1
v_call: TRBV6-4
cdr3_aa: ASSDPVGTGTGELF

j_call: TRBJ2-4
d_call: TRBD2
v_call: TRBV11-1
cdr3_aa: ASSRGGAGGAKNIQY

j_call: TRBJ2-1
d_call: TRBD2
v_call: TRBV9
cdr3_aa: ASSVGLAGGNEQF

j_call: TRBJ2-7
d_call: TRBD2
v_call: TRBV19
cdr3_aa: ASSIVSGARSYEQY

j_call: TRBJ1-5
d_call: NA
v_call: TRBV6-1
cdr3_aa: ASSESQGNNQPQH

j_call: TRBJ1-3
d_call: NA
v_call: TRBV29-1
cdr3_aa: SVRGSGNTIY

j_call: TRBJ1-1
d_call: NA
v_call: TRBV4-1
cdr3_aa: ASSPLGGSEAF

j_call: TRBJ2-2
d_call: TRBD1
v_call: TRBV7-2
cdr3_aa: ASSLPTGTGTGELF